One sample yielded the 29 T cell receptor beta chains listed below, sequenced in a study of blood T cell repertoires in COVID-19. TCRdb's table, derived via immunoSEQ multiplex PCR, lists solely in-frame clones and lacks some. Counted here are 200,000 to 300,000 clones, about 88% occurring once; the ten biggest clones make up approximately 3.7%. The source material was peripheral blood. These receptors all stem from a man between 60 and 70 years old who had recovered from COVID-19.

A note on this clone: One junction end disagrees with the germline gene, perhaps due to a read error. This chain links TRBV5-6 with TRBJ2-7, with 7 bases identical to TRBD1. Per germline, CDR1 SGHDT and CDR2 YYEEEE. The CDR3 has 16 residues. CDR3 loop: CASSPRGQQHSHEQYF. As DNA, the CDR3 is TGTGCCAGCAGCCCAAGGGGGCAGCAGCACTCCCACGAGCAGTACTTC.

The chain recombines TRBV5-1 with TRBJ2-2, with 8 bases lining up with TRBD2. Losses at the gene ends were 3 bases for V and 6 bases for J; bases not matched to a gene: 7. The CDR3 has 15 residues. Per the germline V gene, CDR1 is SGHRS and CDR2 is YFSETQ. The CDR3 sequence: CASSSGFSGAGELFF. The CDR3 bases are TGCGCCAGCAGCTCCGGGTTTAGCGGGGCCGGGGAGCTGTTTTTT. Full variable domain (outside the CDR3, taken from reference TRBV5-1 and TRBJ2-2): KAGVTQTPRYLIKTRGQQVTLSCSPISGHRSVSWYQQTPGQGLQFLFEYFSETQRNKGNFPGRFSGRQFSNSRSEMNVSTLELGDSALYLCASSSGFSGAGELFFGEGSRLTVL.

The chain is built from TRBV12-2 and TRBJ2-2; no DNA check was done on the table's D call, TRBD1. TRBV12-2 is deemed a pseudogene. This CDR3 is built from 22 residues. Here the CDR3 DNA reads TGTGCAAGTCGCTTAGAAACCCTGTGGGTTGAACAGGGGGCATGGGACACCGGGGAGCTGTTTTTT. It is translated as CASRLETLWVEQGAWDTGELFF.

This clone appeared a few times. The CDR3 region has the DNA TGTGCCAGCAGTCTACGGGACTTACTATCCTACAATGAGCAGTTCTTC. Translation: CASSLRDLLSYNEQFF. This chain joins TRBV6-2 or TRBV6-3 and TRBJ2-1; TRBD2 might be the D (6 bases). Trimming removed 5 bases at V and 1 base at J, with 15 bases between. The CDR3 is made up of 16 amino acids. Germline V CDR1 and CDR2: MNHEY, SVGEGT.

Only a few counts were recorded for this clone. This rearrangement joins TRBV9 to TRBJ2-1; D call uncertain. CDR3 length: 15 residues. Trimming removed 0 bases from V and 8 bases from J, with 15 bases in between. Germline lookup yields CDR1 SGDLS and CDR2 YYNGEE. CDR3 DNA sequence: TGTGCCAGCAGCGTAGTGAGCTCCTCCGCCCATGAGCAGTTCTTC. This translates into CASSVVSSSAHEQFF.

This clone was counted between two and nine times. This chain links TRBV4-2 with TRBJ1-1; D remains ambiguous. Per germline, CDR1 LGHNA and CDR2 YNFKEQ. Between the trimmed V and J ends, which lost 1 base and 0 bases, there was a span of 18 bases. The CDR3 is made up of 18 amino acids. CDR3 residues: CASSQGVLEETLNTEAFF. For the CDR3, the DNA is TGTGCCAGCAGCCAAGGAGTGTTGGAGGAGACATTGAACACTGAAGCTTTCTTT.

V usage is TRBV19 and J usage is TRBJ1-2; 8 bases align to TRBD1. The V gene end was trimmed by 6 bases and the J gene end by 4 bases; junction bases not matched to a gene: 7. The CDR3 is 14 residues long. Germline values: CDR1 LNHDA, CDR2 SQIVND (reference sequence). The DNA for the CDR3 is TGTGCCAGTAGGACGGCAGGGGGCGGCTATGGCTACACCTTC. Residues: CASRTAGGGYGYTF.

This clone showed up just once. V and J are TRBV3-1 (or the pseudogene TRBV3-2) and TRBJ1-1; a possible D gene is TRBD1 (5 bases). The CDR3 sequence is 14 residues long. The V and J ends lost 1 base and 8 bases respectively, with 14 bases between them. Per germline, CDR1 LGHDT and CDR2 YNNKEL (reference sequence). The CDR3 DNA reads TGTGCCAGCAGCCAAGTCCAGGGTCAATCAGAAGCTTTCTTT. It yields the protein CASSQVQGQSEAFF.

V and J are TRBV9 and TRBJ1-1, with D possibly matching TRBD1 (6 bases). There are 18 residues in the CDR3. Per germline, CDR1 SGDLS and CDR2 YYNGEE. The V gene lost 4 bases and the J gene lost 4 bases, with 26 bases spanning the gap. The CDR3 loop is CASSSMPHVAQGATEAFF. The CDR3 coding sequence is TGTGCCAGCAGCTCAATGCCCCACGTCGCACAGGGCGCCACTGAAGCTTTCTTT.

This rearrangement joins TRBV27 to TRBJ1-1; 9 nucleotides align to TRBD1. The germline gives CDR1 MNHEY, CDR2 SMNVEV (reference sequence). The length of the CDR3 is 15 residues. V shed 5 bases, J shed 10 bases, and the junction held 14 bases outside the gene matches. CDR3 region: CASSPWDRVNAGAFF. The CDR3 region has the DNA TGTGCCAGCAGTCCCTGGGACAGGGTCAACGCTGGAGCTTTCTTT.

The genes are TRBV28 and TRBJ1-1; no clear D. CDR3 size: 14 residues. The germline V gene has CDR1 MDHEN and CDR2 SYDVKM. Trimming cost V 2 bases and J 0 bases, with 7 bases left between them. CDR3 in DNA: TGTGCCAGCAGTTTAGTCACAATGAACACTGAAGCTTTCTTT. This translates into CASSLVTMNTEAFF. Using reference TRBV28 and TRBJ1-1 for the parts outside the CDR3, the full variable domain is DVKVTQSSRYLVKRTGEKVFLECVQDMDHENMFWYRQDPGLGLRLIYFSYDVKMKEKGDIPEGYSVSREKKERFSLILESASTNQTSMYLCASSLVTMNTEAFFGQGTRLTVV.

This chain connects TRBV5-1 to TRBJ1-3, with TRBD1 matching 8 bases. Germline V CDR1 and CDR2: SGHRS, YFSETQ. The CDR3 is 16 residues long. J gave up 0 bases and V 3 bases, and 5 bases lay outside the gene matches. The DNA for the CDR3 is TGCGCCAGCAGCTCGGACAGGGCGACCTCTGGAAACACCATATATTTT. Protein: CASSSDRATSGNTIYF.

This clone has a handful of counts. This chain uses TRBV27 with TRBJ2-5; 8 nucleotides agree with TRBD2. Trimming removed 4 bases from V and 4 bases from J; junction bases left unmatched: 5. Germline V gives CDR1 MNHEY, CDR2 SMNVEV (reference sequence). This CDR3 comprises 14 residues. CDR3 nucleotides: TGTGCCAGCAGTTCCGGGACTAGTCGAGAGACCCAGTACTTC. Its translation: CASSSGTSRETQYF.

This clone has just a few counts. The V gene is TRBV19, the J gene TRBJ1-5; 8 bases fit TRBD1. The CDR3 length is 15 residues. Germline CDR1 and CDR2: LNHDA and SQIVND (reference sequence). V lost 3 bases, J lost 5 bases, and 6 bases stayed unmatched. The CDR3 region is CASSITPQGDQPQHF. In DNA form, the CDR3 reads TGTGCCAGTAGTATCACCCCACAGGGGGATCAGCCCCAGCATTTT.

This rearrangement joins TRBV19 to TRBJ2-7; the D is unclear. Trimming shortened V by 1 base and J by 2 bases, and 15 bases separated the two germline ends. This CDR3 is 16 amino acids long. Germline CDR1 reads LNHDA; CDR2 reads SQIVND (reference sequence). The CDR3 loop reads CASSIGFEKRTYEQYF. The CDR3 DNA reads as TGTGCCAGTAGTATAGGGTTTGAGAAGCGAACCTACGAGCAGTACTTC.

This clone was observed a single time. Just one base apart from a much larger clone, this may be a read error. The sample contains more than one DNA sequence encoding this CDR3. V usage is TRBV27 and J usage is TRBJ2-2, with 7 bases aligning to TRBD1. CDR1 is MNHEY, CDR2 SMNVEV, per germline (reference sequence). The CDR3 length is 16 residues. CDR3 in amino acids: CASRLTGVGNTGELFF. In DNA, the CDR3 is TGTGCCAGCAGACTTACAGGGGTTGGTAACACTGGGGAGCTGTTTTTT.

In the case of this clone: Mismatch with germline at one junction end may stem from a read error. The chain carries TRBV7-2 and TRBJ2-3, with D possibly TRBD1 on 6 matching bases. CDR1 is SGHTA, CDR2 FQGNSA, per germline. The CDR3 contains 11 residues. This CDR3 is CASSLDRAEDF. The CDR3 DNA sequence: TGTGCCAGCAGCTTAGACAGGGCGGAGGATTTT.

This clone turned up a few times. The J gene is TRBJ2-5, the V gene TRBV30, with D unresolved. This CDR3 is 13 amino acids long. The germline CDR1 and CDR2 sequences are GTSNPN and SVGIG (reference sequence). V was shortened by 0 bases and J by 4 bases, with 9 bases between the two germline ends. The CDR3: CAWSVLVSETQYF. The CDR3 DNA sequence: TGTGCCTGGAGTGTACTCGTTTCAGAGACCCAGTACTTC.

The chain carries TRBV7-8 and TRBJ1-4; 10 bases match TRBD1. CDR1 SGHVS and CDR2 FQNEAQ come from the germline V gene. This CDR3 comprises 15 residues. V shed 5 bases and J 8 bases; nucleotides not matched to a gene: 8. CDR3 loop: CASSEGTGVYEKLFF. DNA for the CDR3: TGTGCCAGCAGCGAAGGGACAGGGGTGTACGAAAAACTGTTTTTT.

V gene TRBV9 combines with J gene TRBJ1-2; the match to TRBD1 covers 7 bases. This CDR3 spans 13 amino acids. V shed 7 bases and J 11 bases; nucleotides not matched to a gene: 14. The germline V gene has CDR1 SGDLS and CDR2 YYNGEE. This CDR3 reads CASGSGQALSYTF. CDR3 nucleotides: TGTGCCAGCGGCTCAGGACAGGCCCTATCTTACACCTTC.

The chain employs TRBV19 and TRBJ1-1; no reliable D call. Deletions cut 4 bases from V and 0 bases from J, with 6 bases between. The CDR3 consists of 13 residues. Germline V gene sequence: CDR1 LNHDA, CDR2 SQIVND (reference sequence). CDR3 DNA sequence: TGTGCCAGTAGTAAGACTGTGAACACTGAAGCTTTCTTT. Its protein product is CASSKTVNTEAFF.

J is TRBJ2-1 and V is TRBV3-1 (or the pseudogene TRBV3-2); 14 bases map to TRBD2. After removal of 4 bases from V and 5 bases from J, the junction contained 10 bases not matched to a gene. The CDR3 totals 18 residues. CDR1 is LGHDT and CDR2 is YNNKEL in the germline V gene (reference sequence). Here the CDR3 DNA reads TGTGCCAGCAGCCCCGGACTAGCGGGGGGAAAAAGGGACAATGAGCAGTTCTTC. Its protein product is CASSPGLAGGKRDNEQFF.

The DNA of the CDR3 is TGTGCCAGTAGTTTCGGACTAGCGGGGGTACAAGAGACCCAGTACTTC. It yields the protein CASSFGLAGVQETQYF. The V gene is TRBV19, the J gene TRBJ2-5; TRBD2 matches 13 bases. The CDR3 sequence is 16 residues long. V was pared by 5 bases and J by 2 bases, with 5 bases of the junction left unmatched. Per the germline V gene, CDR1 is LNHDA and CDR2 is SQIVND (reference sequence).

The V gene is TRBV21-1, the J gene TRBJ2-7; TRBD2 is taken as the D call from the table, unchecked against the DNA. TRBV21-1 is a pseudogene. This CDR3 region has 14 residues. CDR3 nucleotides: TGTGCCAGCAGCTTGGGGGGGGAGCCCTACGAGCAGTACTTC. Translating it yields CASSLGGEPYEQYF.

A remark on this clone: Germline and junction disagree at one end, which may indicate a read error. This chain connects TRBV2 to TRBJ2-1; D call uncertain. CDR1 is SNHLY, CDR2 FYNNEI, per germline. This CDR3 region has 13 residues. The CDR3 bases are TGTGCCAGCAGGGAAGACATCAACAATGAGCAGTTCTTC. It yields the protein CASREDINNEQFF.

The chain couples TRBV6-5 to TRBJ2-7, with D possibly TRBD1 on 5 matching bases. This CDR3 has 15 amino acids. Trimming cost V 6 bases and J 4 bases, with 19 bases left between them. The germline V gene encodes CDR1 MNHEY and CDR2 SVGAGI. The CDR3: CASRVEQGYTYEQYF. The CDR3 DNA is TGTGCCAGCAGGGTGGAGCAGGGTTATACATACGAGCAGTACTTC.

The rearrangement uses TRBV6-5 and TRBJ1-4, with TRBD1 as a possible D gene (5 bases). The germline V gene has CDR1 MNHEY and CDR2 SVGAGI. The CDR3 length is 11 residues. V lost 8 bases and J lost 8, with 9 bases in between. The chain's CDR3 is CASHYREKLFF. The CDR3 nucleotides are TGTGCCAGCCATTACAGGGAAAAACTGTTTTTT.

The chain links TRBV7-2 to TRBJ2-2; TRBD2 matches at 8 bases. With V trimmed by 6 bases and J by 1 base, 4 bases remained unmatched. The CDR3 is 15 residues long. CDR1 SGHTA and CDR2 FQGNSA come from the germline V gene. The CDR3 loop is CASRMGLENTGELFF. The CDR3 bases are TGTGCCAGCAGGATGGGACTAGAGAACACCGGGGAGCTGTTTTTT.

The CDR3 DNA reads TGTGCCAGCAGCAAAGCCCCGGACAGAACAACTAATGAAAAACTGTTTTTT. Translated: CASSKAPDRTTNEKLFF. The chain employs TRBV21-1 and TRBJ1-4; the D call TRBD1 from the table was never checked on the DNA. TRBV21-1 is a documented pseudogene. This CDR3 is 17 amino acids long.